A selection of T cell receptor beta chains follows, all from one sample in a study of T-cell reconstitution after alpha-beta-depleted transplantation in children. TCRdb called the PCR reads again in MiXCR, with one record for every CDR3 protein. Of over 85,000 distinct CDR3 sequences in the sample, approximately 6% were seen once. The sequencing here drew on PBMCs, mostly from graft donor cells, taken 60 days after TCRalphabeta/CD19-depleted stem cell transplant. The receptors were sampled from a female patient between 2 and 15 years old who had a stem cell transplant for Fanconi anemia, so the T cells may come from the graft donor. Each CDR3 is given with its conserved first and last residue. The D gene is left open where the match is weak. Clone size is shown for a subset of rows, as once, few, many or a class of expanded clone.

clone_size	d_call	j_call	v_call	cdr3_nt	cdr3_aa
few	TRBD2	TRBJ2-7	TRBV6-5	TGTGCCAGCACCCGGGACAGCCTAGCGGGAGGGCCCAACGAGCAGTACTTC	CASTRDSLAGGPNEQYF
once	TRBD2	TRBJ2-3	TRBV4-2	TGTGCCAGCAGTCGCGGGGGGAACGGAGATACGCAGTATTTT	CASSRGGNGDTQYF
medium-sized	TRBD2	TRBJ2-3	TRBV2	TGTGCCAGCAGTCTTTCCGGGACTAGCGCCACAGATACGCAGTATTTT	CASSLSGTSATDTQYF
NA	NA	TRBJ2-2	TRBV20-1	TGCTGTGGCCAAAGCCCTTGGGCCCCGGGCACCGGGGAGCTGTTTTTT	CCGQSPWAPGTGELFF
many	TRBD1	TRBJ2-1	TRBV29-1	TGCAGCGTTCCCAAAGGGCAGGGAGAATGGACAGGTGAGCAGTTCTTC	CSVPKGQGEWTGEQFF
many	NA	TRBJ2-5	TRBV27	TGTGCCAGCAGTTGGGACAAACAAGAGACCCAGTACTTC	CASSWDKQETQYF
many	NA	TRBJ2-2	TRBV20-1	TGCAGTGCCAAAGGGGGTCCCGGGGAGCTGTTTTTT	CSAKGGPGELFF
many	NA	TRBJ1-5	TRBV27	TGTGCCAGCAGTTTGCGGGGATACAATCAGCCCCAGCATTTT	CASSLRGYNQPQHF
NA	NA	TRBJ2-7	TRBV30	TGTGCCTGGGGTCAGTCGCACGAGCAGTACTTC	CAWGQSHEQYF
many	NA	TRBJ2-7	TRBV2	TGTGCCACCCGAGACGGCTTCTCCTACGAGCAGTACTTC	CATRDGFSYEQYF
few	NA	TRBJ1-2	TRBV6-1	TGTGCCAGCAGGCCCGGACGGCACTATGGCTACACCTTC	CASRPGRHYGYTF